This T cell receptor (beta chain) was recovered during a study of identical twins. The CDR3 runs 13 residues. V lost 1 base to trimming and J lost 6 bases, with 9 bases between them. Germline V CDR1 and CDR2: LNHNV, YYDKDF (reference sequence). A single record per CDR3 protein comes from TCRdb applying MiXCR to the 5' RACE reads. The sample includes hundreds of thousands of distinct CDR3 sequences, roughly an eighth of them seen just once. This clonotype was recorded many times. All donors were healthy Caucasians. These same data were also listed under a study on yellow fever vaccine responses in identical twins. Per that paper: Reports say the vaccine T cell response in twins looked partly convergent and partly personalized.

This clonotype originated in a woman aged 18-29 years in good health. The V and J genes are TRBV15 and TRBJ1-2; D possibly corresponds to TRBD1 (5 bases). Sequenced input: PBMCs. The chain's CDR3 is CATSRVGGDGYTF. For the CDR3, the DNA is TGTGCCACCAGCAGAGTTGGGGGGGATGGCTACACCTTC.